This T cell receptor beta chain was identified in a study of CD8+ T cells in alopecia areata (dated by TCRdb to the late 2010s). Concerning the study at large: The treated patients, all with moderate-to-severe alopecia areata, were enrolled in an open-label pilot trial of oral tofacitinib given at 5 to 10 mg twice daily. Human TCRbeta sequencing covered scalp tissue and sorted CD4+ and CD8+ peripheral blood T cells from patchy and totalis/universalis alopecia areata patients and healthy controls. Patients stayed on tofacitinib for 6 to 18 months and then had 6 months of follow-up off drug so that delayed response and recurrence could be assessed. RNA came from the PAXgene miRNA kit for fixed scalp, the miRNeasy kit for PBMCs, and the RNeasy kit for mouse skin. Biopsies were taken from tofacitinib-treated patients at baseline and at 4 and 24 weeks of treatment, and a later scalp biopsy was taken in several of the tofacitinib-treated patients. The SALT score, which quantifies the percentage of affected scalp surface area, was used to measure disease severity in treated patients. High-throughput TCRbeta sequencing was used to examine T cell clonal expansion in alopecia areata in both the C3H/HeJ mouse model and human patients. TCRbeta CDR3 regions were amplified by immunoSEQ multiplex PCR with 35 Vbeta forward and 13 Jbeta reverse primers. Scalp clonality was compared across normal scalp (n=4), patchy alopecia areata scalp (n=8), and alopecia totalis/universalis scalp (n=8).

Receptor libraries were prepared by the immunoSEQ multiplex PCR assay. For TCR sequencing, RNA was extracted from every sample and reverse transcribed into cDNA to serve as template. First-strand cDNA was synthesized using SuperScript III with a 2:1 mix of oligo-dT and random hexamers. Amplification bias was assessed with a synthetic immune receptor repertoire, and residual bias was removed computationally. The authors' analysis ran thus. Raw reads were preprocessed to remove errors, and CDR3 was defined by IMGT conventions from the conserved cysteine to phenylalanine. To get clonality, Shannon entropy was normalized by log2 of the number of productive unique TCRs and the result was subtracted from 1. Scalp TCRbeta sequences were cross-referenced with sorted blood CD4 and CD8 repertoires so that the CD4 or CD8 identity of scalp clones could be inferred. TCRdb took this table from immuneACCESS and kept in-frame rearrangements with V and J called. Such tables lack part of the clones; where checked against another copy, unresolved V genes explain under half of the gap, and the rest is unexplained. Clone size and V and J calls were adopted from that table, with D and trimming inferred from the DNA. The sample profile shows 150,000 to 200,000 clones; less than 65% of them were found once. The ten most abundant clones make up over 0.9% of the sample.

Details on this clone: The target of this receptor is not known. No clone much larger than this one lies a single base away; base qualities are absent.

In the paper's terms, the time point label means: about 25 weeks on oral tofacitinib. Interpreted using the paper, the treatment or condition label stands for: oral pan-JAK inhibitor, 5-10 mg twice daily. From alopecia areata patients, peripheral blood was collected along with lesional scalp punch biopsies. PBMCs were isolated by density centrifugation and stained for CD3, CD4 and CD8, after which CD4+ and CD8+ T cells were sorted on a FACSAria. Broad study findings and their caveats: The treated cohort was small, with a single nonresponder, so links between baseline CD8+ expansion and response need larger studies. Unlike mouse skin, which is dominated by gammadelta T cells, normal human skin has resident alphabeta T cells that are also sequenced, and this complicates analysis of the scalp TCR repertoire. Tofacitinib significantly lowered scalp clonality and the number of expanded CD8+ clones among the top 100 scalp clones. Shared TCR sequences between patients were less evident than in mice, which may be partly attributable to HLA diversity in the patient population. Compared with normal scalp, lesional scalp, particularly in alopecia totalis/universalis, had higher clonality and more expanded CD8+ clones, which suggests antigenic drive. Many expanded lesional clones were found to persist in scalp and blood during tofacitinib treatment, and relapse after treatment cessation may be partly explained by this persistence.

The CDR3 contains 14 residues, cysteine and phenylalanine counted. This entry keeps only the CDR3 DNA: 42 bases, framed from base 1. The germline V and J ends show losses of 6 bases and 3 bases respectively, and no gene match explains 5 bases of the junction. The germline V gene yields SNHLY for CDR1 and FYNNEI for CDR2. This specimen was CD4+ T cells sorted from blood, taken at week 24, from a patient treated with tofacitinib. The origin of this receptor is a human donor with alopecia areata. The rearrangement combines TRBV2 with TRBJ2-7; TRBD1 agrees with 10 junctional bases. The bases are TGTGCCAGCAGGACGGGACAGGGGTACTACGAGCAGTACTTC. It codes for CASRTGQGYYEQYF.